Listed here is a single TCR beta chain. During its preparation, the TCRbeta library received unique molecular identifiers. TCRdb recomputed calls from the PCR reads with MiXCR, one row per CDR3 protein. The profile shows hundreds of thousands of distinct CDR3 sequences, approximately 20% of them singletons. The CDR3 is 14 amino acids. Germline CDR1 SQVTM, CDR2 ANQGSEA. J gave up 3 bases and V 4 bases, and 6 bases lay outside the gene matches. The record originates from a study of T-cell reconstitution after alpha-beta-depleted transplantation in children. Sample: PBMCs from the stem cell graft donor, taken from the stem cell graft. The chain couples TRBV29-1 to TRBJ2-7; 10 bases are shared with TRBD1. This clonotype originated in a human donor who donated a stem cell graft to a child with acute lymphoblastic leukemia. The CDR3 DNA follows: TGCAGCGTTGCTACGGACAGGGGGTTCTACGAGCAGTACTTC. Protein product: CSVATDRGFYEQYF.